The present T cell receptor (beta chain) was sequenced within a study of blood T cell repertoires in COVID-19. Study summary: Sources were T cells, B-cell-depleted T cells, or PBMCs; the material itself was cDNA or gDNA.

This CDR3 has 15 amino acids. V was clipped by 2 bases and J by 5 bases; unmatched bases: 3. TCRdb keeps only in-frame clones here, not all; method: immunoSEQ multiplex PCR. The sample consists of fewer than 250,000 clones, about 88% of them appearing once. The sequence derives from a man aged 25-45 years with acute or convalescent COVID-19. The chain combines TRBV23-1 with TRBJ1-4, with TRBD1 identical over 9 bases. TRBV23-1 is an ORF for which the function is uncertain. Material for sequencing was peripheral blood. CDR3 DNA: TGCGCCAGCAGTCAAGGGACAGGGAGGAATGAAAAACTGTTTTTT. Residues: CASSQGTGRNEKLFF.